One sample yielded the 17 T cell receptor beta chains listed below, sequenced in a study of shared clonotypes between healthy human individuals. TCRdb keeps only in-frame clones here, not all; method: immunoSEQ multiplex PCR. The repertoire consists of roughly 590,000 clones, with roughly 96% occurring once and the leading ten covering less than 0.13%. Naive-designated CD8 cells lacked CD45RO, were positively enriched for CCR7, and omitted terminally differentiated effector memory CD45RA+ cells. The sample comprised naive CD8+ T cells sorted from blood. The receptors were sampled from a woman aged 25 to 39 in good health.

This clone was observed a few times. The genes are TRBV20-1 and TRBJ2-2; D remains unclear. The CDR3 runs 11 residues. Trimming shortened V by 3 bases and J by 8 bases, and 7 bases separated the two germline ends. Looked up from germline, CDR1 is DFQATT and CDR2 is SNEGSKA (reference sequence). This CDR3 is CSASRLGELFF. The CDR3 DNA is TGCAGTGCTAGCCGGTTGGGGGAGCTGTTTTTT.

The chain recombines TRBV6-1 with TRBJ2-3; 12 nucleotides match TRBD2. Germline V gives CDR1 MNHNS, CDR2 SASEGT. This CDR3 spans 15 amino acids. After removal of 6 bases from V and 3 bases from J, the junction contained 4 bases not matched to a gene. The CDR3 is CASSPTSGRTDTQYF. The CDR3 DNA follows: TGTGCCAGCAGCCCGACTAGCGGGAGAACAGATACGCAGTATTTT.

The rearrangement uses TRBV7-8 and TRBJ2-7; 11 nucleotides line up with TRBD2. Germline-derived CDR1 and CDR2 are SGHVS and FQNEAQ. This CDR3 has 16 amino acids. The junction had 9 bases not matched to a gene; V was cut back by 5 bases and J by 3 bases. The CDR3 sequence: CASSGGGTSGFYEQYF. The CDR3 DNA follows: TGTGCCAGCAGCGGGGGAGGGACTAGCGGATTCTACGAGCAGTACTTC.

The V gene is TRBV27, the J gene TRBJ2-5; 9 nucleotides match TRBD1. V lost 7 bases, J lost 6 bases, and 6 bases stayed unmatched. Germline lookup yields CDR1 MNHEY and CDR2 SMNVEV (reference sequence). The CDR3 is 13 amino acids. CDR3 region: CASTPGTGQTQYF. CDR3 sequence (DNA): TGTGCCAGCACCCCCGGGACAGGGCAGACCCAGTACTTC.

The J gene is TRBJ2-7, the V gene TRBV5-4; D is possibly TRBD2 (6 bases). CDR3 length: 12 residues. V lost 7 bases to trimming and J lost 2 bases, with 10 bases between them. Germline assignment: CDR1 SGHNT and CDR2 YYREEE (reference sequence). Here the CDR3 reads CASGDSTYEQYF. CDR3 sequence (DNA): TGTGCCAGCGGGGACTCCACCTACGAGCAGTACTTC.

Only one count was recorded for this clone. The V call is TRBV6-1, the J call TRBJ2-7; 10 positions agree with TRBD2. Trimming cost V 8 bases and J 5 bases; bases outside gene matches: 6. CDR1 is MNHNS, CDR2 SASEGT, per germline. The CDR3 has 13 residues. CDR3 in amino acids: CASPSGRIDEQYF. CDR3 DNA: TGTGCCAGCCCTAGCGGGAGAATCGACGAGCAGTACTTC.

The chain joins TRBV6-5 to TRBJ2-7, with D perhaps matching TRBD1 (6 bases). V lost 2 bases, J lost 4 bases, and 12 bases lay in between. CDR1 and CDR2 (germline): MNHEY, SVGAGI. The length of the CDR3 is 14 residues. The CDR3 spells CASSYLGQDYEQYF. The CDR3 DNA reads TGTGCCAGCAGTTACCTGGGACAAGATTACGAGCAGTACTTC.

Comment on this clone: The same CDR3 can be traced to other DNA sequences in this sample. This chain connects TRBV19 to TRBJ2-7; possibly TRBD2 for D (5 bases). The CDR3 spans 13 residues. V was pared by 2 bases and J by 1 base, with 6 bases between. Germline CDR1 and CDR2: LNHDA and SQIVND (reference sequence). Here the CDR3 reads CASSITGSYEQYF. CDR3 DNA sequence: TGTGCCAGTAGTATAACGGGATCCTACGAGCAGTACTTC.

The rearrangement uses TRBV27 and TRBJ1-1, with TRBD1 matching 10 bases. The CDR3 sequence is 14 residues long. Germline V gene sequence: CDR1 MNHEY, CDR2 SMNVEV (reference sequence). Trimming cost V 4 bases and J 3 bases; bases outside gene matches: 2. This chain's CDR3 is CASSWGQGYTEAFF. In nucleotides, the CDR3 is TGTGCCAGCAGTTGGGGACAGGGGTACACTGAAGCTTTCTTT.

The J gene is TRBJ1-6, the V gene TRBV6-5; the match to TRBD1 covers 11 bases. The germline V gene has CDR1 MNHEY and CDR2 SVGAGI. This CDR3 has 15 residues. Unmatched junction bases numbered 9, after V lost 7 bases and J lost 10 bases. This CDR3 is CASNIGTGGGSPLHF. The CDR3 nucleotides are TGTGCCAGCAACATCGGGACAGGGGGTGGGTCACCCCTCCACTTT.

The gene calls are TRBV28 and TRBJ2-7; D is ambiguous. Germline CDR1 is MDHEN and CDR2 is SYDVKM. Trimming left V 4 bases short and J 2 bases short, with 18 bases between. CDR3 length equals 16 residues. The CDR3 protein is CASSSPRHFGTYEQYF. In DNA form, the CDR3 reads TGTGCCAGCAGTTCCCCACGACACTTTGGGACCTACGAGCAGTACTTC.

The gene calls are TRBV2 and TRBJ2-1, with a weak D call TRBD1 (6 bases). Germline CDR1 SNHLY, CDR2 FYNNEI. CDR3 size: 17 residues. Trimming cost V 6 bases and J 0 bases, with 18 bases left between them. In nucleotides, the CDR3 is TGTGCCAGCAGCTCCAGGGGACCGAGCCTCTCCTACAATGAGCAGTTCTTC. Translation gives CASSSRGPSLSYNEQFF.

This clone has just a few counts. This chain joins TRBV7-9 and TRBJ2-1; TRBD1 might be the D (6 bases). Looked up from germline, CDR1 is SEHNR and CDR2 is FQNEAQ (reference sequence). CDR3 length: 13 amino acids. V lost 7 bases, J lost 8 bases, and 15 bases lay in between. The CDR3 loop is CASTRAGDDEQFF. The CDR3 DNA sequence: TGTGCCAGCACCCGGGCAGGGGATGATGAGCAGTTCTTC.

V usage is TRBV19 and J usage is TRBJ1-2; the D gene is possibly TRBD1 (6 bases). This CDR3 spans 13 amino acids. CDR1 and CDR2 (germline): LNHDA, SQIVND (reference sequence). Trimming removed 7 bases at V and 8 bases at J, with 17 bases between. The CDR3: CASTQGTRGGYTF. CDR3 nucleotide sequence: TGTGCCAGTACGCAGGGGACAAGAGGCGGCTACACCTTC.

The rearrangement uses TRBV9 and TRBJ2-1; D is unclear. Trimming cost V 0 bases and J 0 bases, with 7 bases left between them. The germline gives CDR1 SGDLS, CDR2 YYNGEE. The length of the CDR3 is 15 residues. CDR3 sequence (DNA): TGTGCCAGCAGCGTAGAGATTAGCTCCTACAATGAGCAGTTCTTC. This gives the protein CASSVEISSYNEQFF.

The CDR3 spells CASSPAWGVVETQYF. As DNA, the CDR3 is TGTGCCAGCAGCCCCGCATGGGGAGTCGTAGAGACCCAGTACTTC. The chain employs TRBV5-4 and TRBJ2-5; D is perhaps TRBD2 (5 bases). This CDR3 is built from 15 residues. The germline V and J ends were trimmed by 4 bases and 4 bases, with 17 bases remaining between them. Germline V CDR1 and CDR2: SGHNT, YYREEE (reference sequence).

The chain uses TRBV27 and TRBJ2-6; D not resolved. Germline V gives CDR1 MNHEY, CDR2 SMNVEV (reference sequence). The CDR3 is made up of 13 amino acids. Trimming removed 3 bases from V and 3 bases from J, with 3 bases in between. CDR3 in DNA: TGTGCCAGCAGTTTGTTTGGGGCCAACGTCCTGACTTTC. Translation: CASSLFGANVLTF.